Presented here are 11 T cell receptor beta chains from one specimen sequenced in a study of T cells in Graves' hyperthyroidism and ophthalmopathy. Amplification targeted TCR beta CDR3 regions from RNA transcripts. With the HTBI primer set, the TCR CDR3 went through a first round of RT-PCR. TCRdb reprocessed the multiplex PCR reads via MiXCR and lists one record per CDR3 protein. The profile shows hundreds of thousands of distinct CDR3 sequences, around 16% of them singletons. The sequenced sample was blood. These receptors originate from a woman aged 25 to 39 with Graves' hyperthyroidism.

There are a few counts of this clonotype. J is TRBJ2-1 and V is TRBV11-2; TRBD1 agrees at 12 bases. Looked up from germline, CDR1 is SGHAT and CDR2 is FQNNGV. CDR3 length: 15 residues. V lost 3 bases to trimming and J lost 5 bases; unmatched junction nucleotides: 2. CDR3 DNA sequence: TGTGCCAGCAGCTTGGGGACAGGGGGCCACAATGAGCAGTTCTTC. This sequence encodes CASSLGTGGHNEQFF.

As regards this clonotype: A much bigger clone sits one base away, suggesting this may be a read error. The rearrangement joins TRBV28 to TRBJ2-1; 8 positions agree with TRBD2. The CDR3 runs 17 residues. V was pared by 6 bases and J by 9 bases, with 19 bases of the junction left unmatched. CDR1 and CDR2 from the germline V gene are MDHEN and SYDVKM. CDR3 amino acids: CASSRAGTRWVGSEQFF. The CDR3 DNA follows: TGTGCCAGCAGCCGAGCCGGGACTAGGTGGGTTGGGAGTGAGCAGTTCTTC.

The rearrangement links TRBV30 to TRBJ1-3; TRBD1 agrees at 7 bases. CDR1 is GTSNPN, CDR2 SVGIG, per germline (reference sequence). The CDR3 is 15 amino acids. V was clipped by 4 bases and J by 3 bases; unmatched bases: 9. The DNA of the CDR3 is TGTGCCTGGACATTCACAAGGGGGCTTGGAAACACCATATATTTT. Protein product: CAWTFTRGLGNTIYF.

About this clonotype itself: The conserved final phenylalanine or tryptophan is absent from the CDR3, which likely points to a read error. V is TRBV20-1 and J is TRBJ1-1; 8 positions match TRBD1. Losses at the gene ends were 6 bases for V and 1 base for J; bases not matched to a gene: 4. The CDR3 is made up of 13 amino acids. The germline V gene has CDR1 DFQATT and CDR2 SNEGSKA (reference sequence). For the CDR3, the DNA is TGCAGTGCCGGAGGACAGGGGAACACTGAAGCTTTCCTT. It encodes CSAGGQGNTEAFL.

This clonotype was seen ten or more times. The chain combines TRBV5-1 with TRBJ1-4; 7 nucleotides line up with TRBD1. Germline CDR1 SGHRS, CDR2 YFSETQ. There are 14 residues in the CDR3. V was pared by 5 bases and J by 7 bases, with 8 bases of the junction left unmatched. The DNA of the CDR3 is TGCGCCAGCAGTTTGACAGGGAATGGTGAAAAACTGTTTTTT. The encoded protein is CASSLTGNGEKLFF. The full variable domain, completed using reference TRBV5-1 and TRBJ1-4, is KAGVTQTPRYLIKTRGQQVTLSCSPISGHRSVSWYQQTPGQGLQFLFEYFSETQRNKGNFPGRFSGRQFSNSRSEMNVSTLELGDSALYLCASSLTGNGEKLFFGSGTQLSVL.

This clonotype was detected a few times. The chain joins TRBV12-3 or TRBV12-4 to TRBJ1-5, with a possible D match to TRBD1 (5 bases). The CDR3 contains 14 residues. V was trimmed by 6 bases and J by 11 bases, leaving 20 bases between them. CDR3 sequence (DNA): TGTGCCAGCAGCGGGGGACGGATCTCCTCGGCCCAGCATTTT. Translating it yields CASSGGRISSAQHF.

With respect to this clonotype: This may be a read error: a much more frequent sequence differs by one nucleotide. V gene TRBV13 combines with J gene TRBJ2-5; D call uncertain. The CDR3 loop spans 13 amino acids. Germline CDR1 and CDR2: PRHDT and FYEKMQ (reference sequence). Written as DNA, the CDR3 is TGTGTCAGCAGAATGGGCCGGTGGGAGACCCAGTACTTC. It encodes CVSRMGRWETQYF.

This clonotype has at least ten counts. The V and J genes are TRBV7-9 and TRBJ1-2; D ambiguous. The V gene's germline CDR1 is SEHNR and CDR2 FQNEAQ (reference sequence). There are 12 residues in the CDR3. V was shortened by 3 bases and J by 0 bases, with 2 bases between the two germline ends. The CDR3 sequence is CASSFPNYGYTF. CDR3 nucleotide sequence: TGTGCCAGCAGCTTCCCTAACTATGGCTACACCTTC.

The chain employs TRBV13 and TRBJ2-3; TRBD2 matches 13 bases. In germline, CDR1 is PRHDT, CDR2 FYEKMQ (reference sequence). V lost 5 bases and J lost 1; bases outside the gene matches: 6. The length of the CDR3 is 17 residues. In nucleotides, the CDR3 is TGTGCCAGCAGCCCAATCGGACTAGCGGGAGGCACAGATACGCAGTATTTT. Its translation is CASSPIGLAGGTDTQYF.

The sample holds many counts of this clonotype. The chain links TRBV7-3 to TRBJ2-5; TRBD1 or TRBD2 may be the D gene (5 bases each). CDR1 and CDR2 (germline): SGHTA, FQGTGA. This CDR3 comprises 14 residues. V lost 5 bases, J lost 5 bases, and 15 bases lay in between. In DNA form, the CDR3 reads TGTGCCAGCAGCGAGGGGTATGGGGGTGAGACCCAGTACTTC. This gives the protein CASSEGYGGETQYF.

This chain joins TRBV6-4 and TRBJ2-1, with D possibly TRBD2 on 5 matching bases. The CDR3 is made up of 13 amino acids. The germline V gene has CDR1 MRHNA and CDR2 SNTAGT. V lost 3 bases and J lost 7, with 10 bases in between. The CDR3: CASSERGWNEQFF. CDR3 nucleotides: TGTGCCAGCAGTGAAAGAGGGTGGAATGAGCAGTTCTTC.